Given below is one T cell receptor beta chain in context. In the authors' workflow: Amplified reference gene primers provided the basis for estimating nucleated cell counts. The assay was immunoSEQ multiplex PCR, and TCRdb's table has in-frame clones only and misses some. V and J calls and clone size follow that table, whereas D and trimming were derived from the DNA. The table lists hundreds of thousands of clones, 89% of them singletons. This entry comes from a study of blood T cell repertoires in COVID-19. For the study at large: PBMCs, B-cell-depleted T cells, or T cells were the source of the cDNA or gDNA that made up the material.

The CDR3 spans 13 residues. Per germline, CDR1 SGDLS and CDR2 YYNGEE. Trimming shortened V by 7 bases and J by 5 bases, and 15 bases separated the two germline ends. This TCR derives from a woman aged 55-75 years with acute or convalescent COVID-19. Sequences were obtained from peripheral blood. The genes are TRBV9 and TRBJ2-5; D might be TRBD1 (6 bases). The CDR3 region is CASSQGLLETQYF. The CDR3 nucleotides read TGTGCCAGCTCCCAGGGGCTCCTGGAGACCCAGTACTTC.